This T cell receptor (beta chain) appears in the sequencing data of a study of shared clonotypes between healthy human individuals. Data came from immunoSEQ multiplex PCR; TCRdb stores just in-frame clones and leaves some out. The table includes 600,000 to 700,000 clones, more than 70% detected once. Study observations and caveats: Only a few donors were included, so the genetic and exposure-history diversity represented was limited. It was observed that approximately 5% of naive CD4 clonotypes were shared across several donors.

The CDR3 sequence is 15 residues long. Germline CDR1 is MDHEN and CDR2 is SYDVKM. The V end was cut by 7 bases, the J end by 4 bases, with 19 bases between. Only a few counts were recorded for this clone. The antigen is unknown. The receptor was derived from a woman aged 25 to 45 in good health. The sample was memory CD4+ T cells sorted from blood. Stated subset: CD45RA-negative fraction. The genes are TRBV28 and TRBJ1-2; D is undetermined. The CDR3: CASTKPRAGSYGYTF. Here the CDR3 DNA reads TGTGCCAGCACCAAACCCCGGGCGGGTAGCTATGGCTACACCTTC.